Following are 13 T cell receptor beta chains from one sample sequenced in a study of immune heterogeneity within non-small cell lung tumors. The authors amplified TCR beta CDR3 by multiplex PCR with 32 V and 13 J primers. Using its own MiXCR run on the multiplex PCR reads, TCRdb lists one record per CDR3 protein. The sample yields approximately 20,000 distinct CDR3 sequences, 25% to 30% seen once. Per sample, 450 to 600 ng of bulk tumor genomic DNA was the template used. The authors collected several far-apart biopsies from each primary tumor during surgery. Enrolled patients presented with newly diagnosed, previously untreated non-small cell lung cancer and underwent curative surgery. The sequencing input was lung tumor tissue. The receptors come from a man between 40 and 49 years old with non-small cell lung cancer.

Comments on this clonotype: A much bigger clone sits one base away, suggesting this may be a read error. This rearrangement joins TRBV20-1 to TRBJ1-2; no firm D call. V lost 1 base and J lost 10, with 13 bases in between. Per the germline V gene, CDR1 is DFQATT and CDR2 is SNEGSKA (reference sequence). CDR3 length equals 12 residues. CDR3 loop: CSARAGIQVYTF. The CDR3 DNA follows: TGCAGTGCTAGAGCTGGGATTCAAGTCTACACCTTC.

The V gene is TRBV7-9, the J gene TRBJ1-2, with a weak D call TRBD1 (5 bases). This CDR3 contains 13 residues. V was clipped by 5 bases and J by 11 bases, with 18 bases between them. Per germline, CDR1 SEHNR and CDR2 FQNEAQ (reference sequence). The CDR3 DNA follows: TGTGCCAGCAGCCCCCACGGTGATACAGGTTACACCTTC. Protein sequence: CASSPHGDTGYTF.

Ten or more counts support this clonotype. The CDR3 sequence is CASRSGTTRGGYTF. In DNA form, the CDR3 reads TGTGCCAGTAGATCCGGGACAACAAGAGGGGGCTACACCTTC. The chain couples TRBV19 to TRBJ1-2, with D maybe TRBD1 (6 bases). CDR1 LNHDA and CDR2 SQIVND come from the germline V gene (reference sequence). The length of the CDR3 is 14 residues. V was cut by 6 bases and J by 8 bases, with 19 bases left in between.

In its sample, this clonotype was seen a few times. The V and J genes are TRBV6-1 and TRBJ1-1, with 8 bases identical to TRBD1. CDR3 size: 15 residues. The germline V gene has CDR1 MNHNS and CDR2 SASEGT. Germline trimming cut 7 bases from V and 4 bases from J; bases unmatched to any gene: 11. This CDR3 is CASTPAGQGRTEAFF. The CDR3, as DNA: TGTGCCAGCACCCCTGCCGGACAGGGCCGCACTGAAGCTTTCTTT.

The chain couples TRBV24-1 to TRBJ2-3; D is possibly TRBD1 or TRBD2 (6 bases each). Trimming took 4 bases from V and 0 from J, leaving 10 bases between them. CDR3 length: 15 amino acids. Germline CDR1 is KGHDR and CDR2 is SFDVKD. The CDR3 DNA follows: TGTGCCACCAGTGACACGGGGGCTAGCACAGATACGCAGTATTTT. It is translated as CATSDTGASTDTQYF.

This clonotype was seen more than once but under ten times. The chain has TRBV29-1 and TRBJ1-5; tentatively, D is TRBD1 (5 bases). The CDR3 consists of 13 residues. The V gene lost 6 bases and the J gene lost 2 bases, with 11 bases spanning the gap. Looked up from germline, CDR1 is SQVTM and CDR2 is ANQGSEA. The CDR3 DNA reads as TGCAGCGTCCAAATGACAGGCAATCAGCCCCAGCATTTT. Translating it yields CSVQMTGNQPQHF. Full variable domain (remainder filled in from reference TRBV29-1 and TRBJ1-5): SAVISQKPSRDICQRGTSLTIQCQVDSQVTMMFWYRQQPGQSLTLIATANQGSEATYESGFVIDKFPISRPNLTFSTLTVSNMSPEDSSIYLCSVQMTGNQPQHFGDGTRLSIL.

This clonotype has a count of ten or more. This chain connects TRBV6-2 or TRBV6-3 to TRBJ2-7; 13 bases are shared with TRBD2. The V gene end was trimmed by 7 bases and the J gene end by 2 bases; junction bases not matched to a gene: 8. CDR3 length equals 16 residues. From germline, CDR1 is MNHEY and CDR2 SVGEGT. The CDR3 reads CASNYPGLAGPYEQYF. In DNA form, the CDR3 reads TGTGCCAGCAACTACCCGGGACTAGCGGGACCCTACGAGCAGTACTTC.

This clonotype was counted at least ten times. V is TRBV20-1 and J is TRBJ1-2; 7 bases agree with TRBD1. The CDR3 sequence is 13 residues long. CDR1 is DFQATT and CDR2 is SNEGSKA in the germline V gene (reference sequence). Trimming removed 0 bases from V and 4 bases from J; junction bases left unmatched: 2. CDR3: CSARDDRAYGYTF. The CDR3 DNA reads as TGCAGTGCTAGAGATGACAGGGCCTATGGCTACACCTTC.

This clonotype was counted many times. DNA for the CDR3: TGTGCCAGCAGTGAAAGAAAAGGGACTAGCGGGCCTACCTACGAGCAGTACTTC. Amino acid sequence: CASSERKGTSGPTYEQYF. The gene calls are TRBV6-1 and TRBJ2-7; 12 bases line up with TRBD2. Germline values: CDR1 MNHNS, CDR2 SASEGT. CDR3 length: 18 amino acids. The trim removed 2 bases at V and 2 bases at J, leaving 10 bases unmatched.

In its sample, this clonotype is medium-sized (0.01 to 0.1%). The genes are TRBV12-3 or TRBV12-4 and TRBJ1-5, with D possibly TRBD1 on 6 matching bases. Deletions cut 1 base from V and 4 bases from J, with 11 bases between. This CDR3 spans 15 amino acids. The CDR3 DNA sequence: TGTGCCAGCAGTTTAGGGGGGGGCGGGAATCAGCCCCAGCATTTT. Its protein is CASSLGGGGNQPQHF.

This clonotype was observed a few times. The DNA of the CDR3 is TGTGCCAGCAGCCCCGTATGGAACACTGAAGCTTTCTTT. Residues: CASSPVWNTEAFF. V gene TRBV14 combines with J gene TRBJ1-1; D unclear. CDR1 and CDR2 (germline): SGHDN, FVKESK. The V and J ends lost 4 bases and 1 base respectively, with 7 bases between them. This CDR3 contains 13 residues.

Of note for this clonotype: This may be a read error, as it is one base from a much larger clone. Here the CDR3 omits its conserved ending phenylalanine or tryptophan, so a read error is the likely source. This chain connects TRBV19 to TRBJ2-7; D is undetermined. Germline V gene data show CDR1 as LNHDA and CDR2 as SQIVND (reference sequence). This CDR3 is built from 11 residues. Trimming pared 5 bases from V and 4 bases from J, leaving 6 bases between. CDR3 in amino acids: CASSSKYEQYL. CDR3 coding DNA: TGTGCCAGTAGTTCCAAATACGAGCAGTACTTA.

This clonotype was picked up a small number of times. The chain employs TRBV5-1 and TRBJ2-5; D remains ambiguous. V lost 0 bases to trimming and J lost 4 bases, with 7 bases between them. This CDR3 has 13 amino acids. Germline assignment: CDR1 SGHRS and CDR2 YFSETQ. CDR3 in amino acids: CASSLGNRETQYF. The CDR3, as DNA: TGCGCCAGCAGCTTGGGAAATAGAGAGACCCAGTACTTC.